These 16 T cell receptor beta chains share one sample of origin, sequenced in a study of T cell responses to AZD1222 COVID-19 vaccine. The data were produced by immunoSEQ multiplex PCR, yet TCRdb's version contains in-frame clones alone and is incomplete. Counted here are 120,000 or so clones, approximately 90% occurring once; the ten biggest clones make up more than 6%. The sample in question was peripheral blood, obtained on day 0 of AZD1222 vaccination. These TCRs come from an adult in good health.

This chain links TRBV7-3 with TRBJ2-2; 10 nucleotides line up with TRBD2. The CDR3 is 16 amino acids. Looked up from germline, CDR1 is SGHTA and CDR2 is FQGTGA. Trimming cost V 4 bases and J 6 bases; bases outside gene matches: 8. Here the CDR3 reads CASSSSGSDHPGELFF. CDR3 nucleotide sequence: TGTGCCAGCAGCTCTAGCGGGAGCGATCATCCCGGGGAGCTGTTTTTT.

A single count supports this clone. The chain has TRBV7-9 and TRBJ1-1; D is perhaps TRBD1 (5 bases). Germline loops: CDR1 SEHNR, CDR2 FQNEAQ (reference sequence). Trimming took off 5 bases at V and 0 bases at J, with 7 bases between the two ends. This CDR3 has 13 amino acids. The CDR3 sequence is CASSADMNTEAFF. The CDR3 DNA reads TGTGCCAGCAGCGCGGACATGAACACTGAAGCTTTCTTT.

The J gene is TRBJ2-3, the V gene TRBV19; TRBD1 matches at 7 bases. Germline values: CDR1 LNHDA, CDR2 SQIVND (reference sequence). This CDR3 is built from 15 residues. V lost 7 bases and J lost 3; bases outside the gene matches: 10. CDR3 amino acids: CASTDRVQNTDTQYF. As DNA, the CDR3 is TGTGCCAGTACCGACAGGGTACAAAATACAGATACGCAGTATTTT.

The gene calls are TRBV27 and TRBJ1-5; D not certain. The ends were cut back, 8 bases at V and 6 bases at J, with 14 bases in the middle. Germline loops: CDR1 MNHEY, CDR2 SMNVEV (reference sequence). The CDR3 sequence is 13 residues long. CDR3: CASSSKRAQPQHF. CDR3 bases: TGTGCCAGCTCATCGAAAAGGGCTCAGCCCCAGCATTTT.

V and J are TRBV28 and TRBJ2-7; TRBD2 might be the D (5 bases). V dropped 6 bases and J dropped 3 bases, with 15 bases sitting between them. The CDR3 spans 14 residues. Germline-derived CDR1 and CDR2 are MDHEN and SYDVKM. CDR3 DNA sequence: TGTGCCAGCAGCGAAGCGGCATCCGGCTACGAGCAGTACTTC. This encodes CASSEAASGYEQYF.

The chain's CDR3 is CASSESGQPQHF. The CDR3 DNA reads TGTGCCAGTAGTGAATCGGGCCAGCCCCAGCATTTT. The V gene is TRBV19, the J gene TRBJ1-5, with D unresolved. CDR3 size: 12 residues. The germline V gene encodes CDR1 LNHDA and CDR2 SQIVND (reference sequence). V was trimmed by 5 bases and J by 7 bases, leaving 9 bases between them.

The chain uses TRBV7-2 and TRBJ2-5, with a possible D match to TRBD1 (6 bases). The CDR3 consists of 14 residues. V lost 4 bases to trimming and J lost 3 bases, with 12 bases between them. Germline lookup yields CDR1 SGHTA and CDR2 FQGNSA. The CDR3 loop is CASSSLGAEETQYF. The CDR3 DNA follows: TGTGCCAGCAGCTCCCTGGGGGCCGAAGAGACCCAGTACTTC. The entire variable domain, with the rest obtained from reference TRBV7-2 and TRBJ2-5, is as follows: GAGVSQSPSNKVTEKGKDVELRCDPISGHTALYWYRQSLGQGLEFLIYFQGNSAPDKSGLPSDRFSAERTGGSVSTLTIQRTQQEDSAVYLCASSSLGAEETQYFGPGTRLLVL.

In nucleotides, the CDR3 is TGTGCCAGCAGTAAACCGACAGGAATTGGCTACACCTTC. It codes for CASSKPTGIGYTF. The chain employs TRBV25-1 and TRBJ1-2, with D perhaps matching TRBD1 (6 bases). Trimming took 5 bases from V and 7 from J, leaving 14 bases between them. The CDR3 extends over 13 amino acids. CDR1 is MGHDK and CDR2 is SYGVNS in the germline V gene.

The J gene is TRBJ1-5, the V gene TRBV19; 8 bases align to TRBD1. CDR3 length: 15 amino acids. CDR1 LNHDA and CDR2 SQIVND come from the germline V gene (reference sequence). V shed 5 bases and J 6 bases; nucleotides not matched to a gene: 9. The CDR3 DNA reads as TGTGCCAGTAGTCCTCGACAGGGGAAGAGTCAGCCCCAGCATTTT. It encodes CASSPRQGKSQPQHF.

The J gene is TRBJ1-2, the V gene TRBV27; D gene uncertain. This CDR3 has 15 residues. CDR1 and CDR2 (germline): MNHEY, SMNVEV (reference sequence). V dropped 5 bases and J dropped 1 base, with 14 bases sitting between them. CDR3 DNA: TGTGCCAGCAGTCCCCTCGGACGGCATAACTATGGCTACACCTTC. As protein: CASSPLGRHNYGYTF.

V is TRBV3-1 (or the pseudogene TRBV3-2) and J is TRBJ1-2; D is unresolved. The germline gives CDR1 LGHDT, CDR2 YNNKEL (reference sequence). V shed 0 bases and J shed 8 bases, with 13 bases lying between them. The length of the CDR3 is 14 residues. In DNA, the CDR3 is TGTGCCAGCAGCCAAGAGGACGAGAGGCCAGGCTACACCTTC. Protein sequence: CASSQEDERPGYTF.

This chain connects TRBV30 to TRBJ2-2; D not resolved. V dropped 2 bases and J dropped 6 bases, with 7 bases sitting between them. The CDR3 has 12 residues. Germline V CDR1 and CDR2: GTSNPN, SVGIG (reference sequence). CDR3 in amino acids: CAWSYGPGELFF. Written as DNA, the CDR3 is TGTGCCTGGAGTTATGGTCCCGGGGAGCTGTTTTTT.

This sequence joins TRBV15 and TRBJ1-2, with 10 bases that match TRBD1. Germline values: CDR1 LNHNV, CDR2 YYDKDF (reference sequence). The CDR3 totals 18 residues. V was pared by 2 bases and J by 4 bases, with 13 bases of the junction left unmatched. The CDR3 DNA sequence: TGTGCCACCAGCAGACATTGGGCCGCGACAGGGGGCAGCTATGGCTACACCTTC. Protein: CATSRHWAATGGSYGYTF.

This clone was counted a single time. The rearrangement uses TRBV7-8 and TRBJ1-5, with 7 bases lining up with TRBD1. CDR3 length equals 15 residues. With V trimmed by 2 bases and J by 5 bases, 6 bases remained unmatched. The V gene's germline CDR1 is SGHVS and CDR2 FQNEAQ. The CDR3 coding sequence is TGTGCCAGCAGCTTACGGGGACAGCACTATCAGCCCCAGCATTTT. This encodes CASSLRGQHYQPQHF.

The chain employs TRBV5-6 and TRBJ1-3; no clear D gene. The CDR3 spans 16 residues. Germline V CDR1 and CDR2: SGHDT, YYEEEE. Deletions cut 0 bases from V and 2 bases from J, with 12 bases between. Written as DNA, the CDR3 is TGTGCCAGCAGCTTGGGGTTCGGCCGAGCTGGAAACACCATATATTTT. This encodes CASSLGFGRAGNTIYF. The full variable domain, with the rest looked up from reference TRBV5-6 and TRBJ1-3, is DAGVTQSPTHLIKTRGQQVTLRCSPKSGHDTVSWYQQALGQGPQFIFQYYEEEERQRGNFPDRFSGHQFPNYSSELNVNALLLGDSALYLCASSLGFGRAGNTIYFGEGSWLTVV.

V usage is TRBV11-2 and J usage is TRBJ2-1; TRBD2 matches at 10 bases. There are 16 residues in the CDR3. Germline V gene sequence: CDR1 SGHAT, CDR2 FQNNGV. With V trimmed by 5 bases and J by 5 bases, 9 bases remained unmatched. Here the CDR3 DNA reads TGTGCCAGCAGCCCCCGGACTAGCGGAAATGACAATGAGCAGTTCTTC. Its translation: CASSPRTSGNDNEQFF.